One sample yielded the 29 T cell receptor beta chains listed below, sequenced in a study of T cell repertoires in cytomegalovirus infection. TCRdb passed the reads through MiXCR, listing each CDR3 protein once. Of hundreds of thousands of distinct CDR3 sequences in the sample, roughly a quarter were seen once. The sample taken for sequencing was CD8+ T cells from PBMCs. Receptors were obtained from a human donor in good health (CMV status not recorded). Some clones in this sample may be carry-over from other donors' samples.

In this sample, this clonotype turned up a few times. The chain joins TRBV7-6 to TRBJ1-1; D gene ambiguous. The germline V gene has CDR1 SGHVS and CDR2 FNYEAQ. The CDR3 runs 14 residues. Trimming removed 5 bases from V and 5 bases from J, with 15 bases in between. The CDR3, as DNA: TGTGCCAGCAGCCGCGGATCGGGTGGGACTGAAGCTTTCTTT. This sequence encodes CASSRGSGGTEAFF.

The table lists this clonotype with many counts. The J gene is TRBJ2-1, the V gene TRBV29-1; the D gene is possibly TRBD1 (6 bases). Per the germline V gene, CDR1 is SQVTM and CDR2 is ANQGSEA. Trimming cost V 7 bases and J 2 bases, with 15 bases left between them. CDR3 length equals 14 residues. The CDR3 DNA is TGCAGCGCCGTCGGGACACACACCTACAATGAGCAGTTCTTC. Translated, it gives CSAVGTHTYNEQFF.

This clonotype occurred a few times. The chain is built from TRBV6-2 or TRBV6-3 and TRBJ2-5, with TRBD1 matching over 7 bases. With 4 bases clipped from V and 0 bases from J, the junction kept 8 bases outside the gene matches. Germline-derived CDR1 and CDR2 are MNHEY and SVGEGT. The CDR3 sequence is 16 residues long. CDR3 bases: TGTGCCAGCAGTTCCGGAACAGGGGCCAACCAAGAGACCCAGTACTTC. It is translated as CASSSGTGANQETQYF.

The chain has TRBV6-2 or TRBV6-3 and TRBJ2-2, with D perhaps TRBD1 (6 bases). In germline, CDR1 is MNHEY, CDR2 SVGEGT. V lost 0 bases, J lost 5 bases, and 13 bases lay in between. The CDR3 is 16 amino acids. The CDR3 region has the DNA TGTGCCAGCAGTTACTCCGCGGCAGGGGAGACCGGGGAGCTGTTTTTT. Translated: CASSYSAAGETGELFF.

In this sample, this clonotype turned up many times. The chain has TRBV7-8 and TRBJ1-5; 7 positions agree with TRBD1. Trimming cost V 3 bases and J 4 bases; bases outside gene matches: 9. The CDR3 loop spans 16 amino acids. Germline-derived CDR1 and CDR2 are SGHVS and FQNEAQ. CDR3 residues: CASSLDRQAFNQPQHF. The CDR3 DNA follows: TGTGCCAGCAGCTTGGACAGGCAGGCGTTTAATCAGCCCCAGCATTTT.

The V gene is TRBV19, the J gene TRBJ1-1; D gene ambiguous. Trimming took 10 bases from V and 3 from J, leaving 6 bases between them. The CDR3 is made up of 10 amino acids. Germline V lookup: CDR1 LNHDA, CDR2 SQIVND (reference sequence). The CDR3 is CATKDTEAFF. In nucleotides, the CDR3 is TGTGCCACCAAGGACACTGAAGCTTTCTTT.

There are a few counts of this clonotype. V is TRBV12-3 or TRBV12-4 and J is TRBJ2-1, with 9 nucleotides matching TRBD2. The CDR3 runs to 15 residues. The junction had 12 bases not matched to a gene; V was cut back by 6 bases and J by 9 bases. In nucleotides, the CDR3 is TGTGCCAGCAGCCCCGGGGCGGCGGGGGGGACTGAGCAGTTCTTC. Translating it yields CASSPGAAGGTEQFF.

The table lists this clonotype with a few counts. J is TRBJ2-1 and V is TRBV6-6, with 8 bases aligning to TRBD2. This CDR3 is built from 14 residues. Germline trimming cut 8 bases from V and 5 bases from J; bases unmatched to any gene: 8. The germline CDR1 and CDR2 sequences are MNHNY and SVGAGI (reference sequence). This CDR3 is CASARGGYDNEQFF. The CDR3 bases are TGTGCCAGCGCCCGGGGGGGCTACGACAATGAGCAGTTCTTC.

This rearrangement joins TRBV29-1 to TRBJ1-2; unclear D gene. Germline V gene data show CDR1 as SQVTM and CDR2 as ANQGSEA. Between the trimmed V and J ends, which lost 6 bases and 4 bases, there was a span of 15 bases. The CDR3 has 13 amino acids. The CDR3 is CSVAPGEAYGYTF. As DNA, the CDR3 is TGCAGCGTGGCACCAGGAGAGGCCTATGGCTACACCTTC.

Only one count was recorded for this clonotype. A read error may explain this, as a much larger clone is one base away. The V and J genes are TRBV7-2 and TRBJ1-6; tentative D call: TRBD1 (5 bases). The CDR3 extends over 16 amino acids. Germline assignment: CDR1 SGHTA and CDR2 FQGNSA. The CDR3 coding sequence is TGTGCCAACAGCTTAGAAGGGACTCTCTATAATTCACCCCTCCACTTT. It encodes CANSLEGTLYNSPLHF.

This clonotype has at least ten counts. The V gene is TRBV7-9, the J gene TRBJ1-2; D gene ambiguous. CDR3 size: 14 residues. The germline V and J ends were trimmed by 5 bases and 0 bases, with 10 bases remaining between them. Germline assignment: CDR1 SEHNR and CDR2 FQNEAQ (reference sequence). CDR3 sequence reads: CASSGLKSNYGYTF. The CDR3 region has the DNA TGTGCCAGCAGCGGCTTAAAATCTAACTATGGCTACACCTTC.

Remarks on this clonotype: This may arise from a read error, as a much more abundant clone is one base away. This sequence joins TRBV28 and TRBJ2-2; TRBD1 might be the D (5 bases). V lost 8 bases, J lost 7 bases, and 8 bases lay in between. The germline V gene has CDR1 MDHEN and CDR2 SYDVKM. This CDR3 comprises 11 residues. CDR3 loop: CASFDSGELFF. The CDR3 bases are TGTGCCAGCTTTGACAGCGGGGAGCTGTTTTTT.

The gene calls are TRBV29-1 and TRBJ1-1; D is uncertain. Germline V gene lookup returns CDR1 SQVTM and CDR2 ANQGSEA. Trimming took 4 bases from V and 0 from J, leaving 12 bases between them. This CDR3 has 14 amino acids. For the CDR3, the DNA is TGCAGCGTTGTGTGGGGAGAACTGAACACTGAAGCTTTCTTT. It translates to CSVVWGELNTEAFF.

J is TRBJ2-1 and V is TRBV10-3; 10 nucleotides agree with TRBD1. CDR3 length: 13 residues. Losses at the gene ends were 7 bases for V and 8 bases for J; bases not matched to a gene: 5. Germline lookup yields CDR1 ENHRY and CDR2 SYGVKD. The CDR3 loop is CAITRDRGYEQFF. CDR3 sequence (DNA): TGTGCCATCACCCGGGACAGGGGCTATGAGCAGTTCTTC.

This clonotype appeared many times. This rearrangement joins TRBV6-6 to TRBJ1-4; TRBD1 might be the D (5 bases). The V gene's germline CDR1 is MNHNY and CDR2 SVGAGI (reference sequence). This CDR3 has 12 amino acids. V gave up 6 bases and J gave up 9 bases, with 11 bases separating them. CDR3 protein: CASRPGSKKLFF. The CDR3 nucleotides are TGTGCCAGCAGGCCAGGGTCTAAAAAACTGTTTTTT.

The rearrangement joins TRBV6-5 to TRBJ2-3, with unresolved D. Trimming took 2 bases from V and 6 from J, leaving 9 bases between them. CDR1 is MNHEY and CDR2 is SVGAGI in the germline V gene. The CDR3 loop spans 13 amino acids. The CDR3 is CASSYGVRDTQYF. The CDR3 DNA reads TGTGCCAGCAGTTACGGGGTACGGGATACGCAGTATTTT.

This clonotype has a count of ten or more. CDR3 sequence reads: CASSYRQYNEQFF. CDR3 sequence (DNA): TGTGCCAGCAGCTATAGACAGTACAATGAGCAGTTCTTC. The chain employs TRBV7-9 and TRBJ2-1, with D maybe TRBD1 (5 bases). Germline V gives CDR1 SEHNR, CDR2 FQNEAQ (reference sequence). V dropped 4 bases and J dropped 4 bases, with 8 bases sitting between them. The CDR3 totals 13 residues.

In this sample, this clonotype turned up a few times. The chain carries TRBV6-5 and TRBJ1-1; D is undetermined. From germline, CDR1 is MNHEY and CDR2 SVGAGI. V dropped 0 bases and J dropped 2 bases, with 10 bases sitting between them. The CDR3 length is 15 residues. CDR3 protein: CASSYSWGVNTEAFF. The CDR3 bases are TGTGCCAGCAGTTACTCTTGGGGAGTAAACACTGAAGCTTTCTTT.

On this clonotype: One end of the junction does not line up with germline, which may come from a read error. CDR3 bases: TGTGTCAGCAGCATCGGACTTGGATTTTCACCCCTCCACTTT. Translation gives CVSSIGLGFSPLHF. The J gene is TRBJ1-6, the V gene TRBV7-2; D is unclear. The CDR3 runs 14 residues. Looked up from germline, CDR1 is SGHTA and CDR2 is FQGNSA.

As concerns this clonotype: A single base separates this from a much larger clone, so it may be a read error. The chain is built from TRBV6-1 and TRBJ1-1; D is unclear. Trimming cost V 2 bases and J 14 bases, with 21 bases left between them. This CDR3 has 14 amino acids. The germline gives CDR1 MNHNS, CDR2 SASEGT. In nucleotides, the CDR3 is TGTGCCAGCAGTGAATCGCGGGCGGTTTTGGGAGGATTCTTT. This gives the protein CASSESRAVLGGFF.

This clonotype showed up just a few times. The chain joins TRBV27 to TRBJ2-3, with no clear D. The CDR3 runs to 15 residues. V was shortened by 3 bases and J by 2 bases, with 12 bases between the two germline ends. Germline CDR1 MNHEY, CDR2 SMNVEV (reference sequence). In nucleotides, the CDR3 is TGTGCCAGCAGTTTGCCGGACGGAACCACAGATACGCAGTATTTT. Translated, it gives CASSLPDGTTDTQYF.

The chain carries TRBV29-1 and TRBJ2-2, with TRBD1 matching 7 bases. The ends lost 4 bases at V and 2 bases at J; junction bases unmatched: 4. The germline V gene has CDR1 SQVTM and CDR2 ANQGSEA. The CDR3 sequence is 14 residues long. The CDR3 region is CSVAGTANTGELFF. DNA for the CDR3: TGCAGCGTTGCCGGGACAGCTAACACCGGGGAGCTGTTTTTT.

J is TRBJ2-5 and V is TRBV29-1, with TRBD2 matching over 9 bases. Trimming took 0 bases from V and 4 from J; bases not matched to a gene: 15. The length of the CDR3 is 18 residues. CDR1 and CDR2 (germline): SQVTM, ANQGSEA. The CDR3 reads CSVEDEGQRGVGRETQYF. Here the CDR3 DNA reads TGCAGCGTTGAAGATGAGGGCCAGCGGGGGGTTGGGAGAGAGACCCAGTACTTC.

Many counts were recorded for this clonotype. This sequence joins TRBV12-5 and TRBJ2-7; 8 nucleotides agree with TRBD1. After removal of 9 bases from V and 0 bases from J, the junction contained 10 bases not matched to a gene. Germline loops: CDR1 LGHNT, CDR2 FRNRAP. There are 15 residues in the CDR3. The CDR3 region has the DNA TGTGCTAGCCACTCCCCGGGACAGGCCTCCTACGAGCAGTACTTC. Its protein product is CASHSPGQASYEQYF.

This clonotype was seen a handful of times. V and J are TRBV7-9 and TRBJ1-2, with D unresolved. Germline values: CDR1 SEHNR, CDR2 FQNEAQ (reference sequence). CDR3 length: 13 amino acids. V gave up 7 bases and J gave up 5 bases, with 14 bases separating them. In DNA, the CDR3 is TGTGCCAGCAACCACCCCCCCCCATATGGCTACACCTTC. Translated: CASNHPPPYGYTF. Looking up the rest from reference TRBV7-9 and TRBJ1-2 gives the full variable domain: DTGVSQNPRHKITKRGQNVTFRCDPISEHNRLYWYRQTLGQGPEFLTYFQNEAQLEKSRLLSDRFSAERPKGSFSTLEIQRTEQGDSAMYLCASNHPPPYGYTFGSGTRLTVV.

This clonotype was seen more than once but under ten times. The chain couples TRBV6-2 or TRBV6-3 to TRBJ1-5; 8 nucleotides align to TRBD1. Germline CDR1 MNHEY, CDR2 SVGEGT. Trimming cost V 0 bases and J 5 bases; bases outside gene matches: 3. CDR3 length equals 15 residues. This CDR3 reads CASSYSGQGYQPQHF. Here the CDR3 DNA reads TGTGCCAGCAGTTACTCCGGACAGGGATATCAGCCCCAGCATTTT.

The chain links TRBV6-1 to TRBJ1-2; D gene uncertain. Germline V gene lookup returns CDR1 MNHNS and CDR2 SASEGT. The CDR3 extends over 14 amino acids. The germline V and J ends were trimmed by 0 bases and 7 bases, with 12 bases remaining between them. CDR3 amino acids: CASSEAGRTLGYTF. The DNA of the CDR3 is TGTGCCAGCAGTGAAGCAGGGCGAACACTTGGCTACACCTTC.

This clonotype has a handful of counts. This chain joins TRBV6-2 or TRBV6-3 and TRBJ1-1; 7 positions agree with TRBD1. With 5 bases clipped from V and 2 bases from J, the junction kept 5 bases outside the gene matches. This CDR3 region has 14 residues. Germline V lookup: CDR1 MNHEY, CDR2 SVGEGT. The CDR3 DNA is TGTGCCAGCAGTATACAGGGGAGCAACACTGAAGCTTTCTTT. Amino acids: CASSIQGSNTEAFF.

The J gene is TRBJ2-7, the V gene TRBV27; D might be TRBD1 or TRBD2, each matching 6 bases. Germline CDR1 is MNHEY and CDR2 is SMNVEV (reference sequence). V lost 2 bases and J 4 bases, leaving 12 bases between the germline ends. The CDR3 totals 14 residues. The CDR3 nucleotides are TGTGCCAGCAGTTTACGGCAGGGGAGGTACGAGCAGTACGTC. Its translation is CASSLRQGRYEQYV.